This is a list of T cell receptor beta chains from one sample in a study of T cell responses to AZD1222 COVID-19 vaccine. Measured with immunoSEQ multiplex PCR; TCRdb has only the in-frame clones, and not every one. The sample consists of 150,000 to 200,000 clones, 75% to 95% of them appearing once. Source: peripheral blood, taken on day 0 of AZD1222 vaccination. These receptors were taken from an adult in good health. Both conserved end residues are part of each CDR3. The D gene is left open where the match is weak. Clone size is not always given. Where it is, it says once, few, many or a class for expanded clones.

d_gene	abundance	v_gene	len	j_gene	CDR3aa	CDR3nt
.	few	TRBV7-3	15	TRBJ2-2	CASSLTGQPPGELFF	TGTGCCAGCAGCTTAACGGGGCAGCCCCCCGGGGAGCTGTTTTTT
.	.	TRBV7-9	11	TRBJ2-1	CASSLADEQFF	TGTGCCAGCAGCCTGGCGGATGAGCAGTTCTTC
.	.	TRBV2	14	TRBJ1-1	CASSEGGRNTEAFF	TGTGCCAGCAGTGAAGGGGGCAGGAACACTGAAGCTTTCTTT
.	.	TRBV13	14	TRBJ1-3	CASSFSNSGNTIYF	TGTGCCAGCAGCTTCTCCAACTCTGGAAACACCATATATTTT
.	.	TRBV7-2	14	TRBJ1-1	CASSTLGGTGEAFF	TGTGCCAGCAGTACTCTCGGTGGAACGGGGGAAGCTTTCTTT
.	.	TRBV2	13	TRBJ1-1	CASSLRVNTEAFF	TGTGCCAGCAGCCTCAGGGTGAACACTGAAGCTTTCTTT
TRBD2	once	TRBV6-6	18	TRBJ2-7	CASSPRGGTSGVVYEQYF	TGTGCCAGCAGTCCTAGGGGGGGGACTAGCGGGGTTGTCTACGAGCAGTACTTC
TRBD1	.	TRBV4-3	16	TRBJ2-7	CASSQDSRQGANEQYF	TGCGCCAGCAGCCAAGATTCCAGGCAGGGGGCTAACGAGCAGTACTTC
.	.	TRBV7-9	12	TRBJ2-7	CASSQVGGEQYF	TGTGCCAGCAGCCAGGTGGGTGGCGAGCAGTACTTC
.	.	TRBV15	14	TRBJ1-1	CATSRDRAATEAFF	TGTGCCACCAGCAGAGACAGGGCTGCAACTGAAGCTTTCTTT
TRBD2	.	TRBV5-1	15	TRBJ2-7	CASSLEASGAYEQYF	TGCGCCAGCAGCTTGGAGGCTAGCGGGGCCTACGAGCAGTACTTC
.	.	TRBV2	15	TRBJ1-2	CASSVQTAINYGYTF	TGTGCCAGCAGTGTACAGACGGCCATTAACTATGGCTACACCTTC
.	once	TRBV5-1	17	TRBJ2-6	CASMEGVKISGANVLTF	TGCGCCAGCATGGAGGGGGTGAAAATCTCTGGGGCCAACGTCCTGACTTTC
.	.	TRBV11-2	12	TRBJ1-1	CASSHGNTEAFF	TGTGCCAGCAGCCACGGTAACACTGAAGCTTTCTTT
TRBD2	.	TRBV29-1	14	TRBJ2-1	CSVSLAGSYNEQFF	TGCAGCGTCAGTCTAGCGGGGTCCTACAATGAGCAGTTCTTC
TRBD1	.	TRBV24-1	13	TRBJ1-1	CATSDRTGAEAFF	TGTGCCACCAGTGATCGGACAGGGGCTGAAGCTTTCTTT
.	.	TRBV13	15	TRBJ1-2	CASREGTWGSYGYTF	TGTGCCAGCAGGGAAGGGACGTGGGGTTCTTATGGCTACACCTTC
.	.	TRBV4-2	15	TRBJ1-2	CASSQDNQGNYGYTF	TGTGCCAGCAGCCAAGATAACCAGGGCAACTATGGCTACACCTTC
TRBD2	.	TRBV7-7	17	TRBJ2-2	CASSSGLAGAYTGELFF	TGTGCTAGCAGTTCGGGACTAGCGGGGGCCTACACCGGGGAGCTGTTTTTT
TRBD2	few	TRBV7-2	15	TRBJ2-5	CASRPTSGGAETQYF	TGTGCCAGCAGACCCACTAGCGGGGGGGCTGAGACCCAGTACTTC
.	once	TRBV12-3/TRBV12-4	13	TRBJ2-1	CASSLERYNEQFF	TGTGCCAGCAGTTTAGAGCGGTACAATGAGCAGTTCTTC
.	.	TRBV19	13	TRBJ1-5	CASIERADQPQHF	TGTGCCAGTATAGAGAGGGCCGATCAGCCCCAGCATTTT
TRBD2	.	TRBV5-1	17	TRBJ2-5	CASSPGTSGGAGETQYF	TGCGCCAGCAGCCCCGGGACTAGCGGGGGGGCCGGGGAGACCCAGTACTTC
TRBD1	.	TRBV7-3	15	TRBJ2-2	CASSLQGANTGELFF	TGTGCCAGCAGCTTACAGGGGGCAAACACCGGGGAGCTGTTTTTT
.	.	TRBV10-1	15	TRBJ2-5	CASSESHGLQETQYF	TGCGCCAGCAGTGAGTCCCACGGTTTGCAAGAGACCCAGTACTTC
TRBD1	.	TRBV6-5	14	TRBJ1-5	CASTADRGHEPQHF	TGTGCCAGCACCGCTGACAGGGGGCATGAGCCCCAGCATTTT
.	.	TRBV7-2	13	TRBJ2-7	CASSMIQGYEQYF	TGTGCCAGCAGCATGATACAGGGCTACGAGCAGTACTTC
TRBD1	.	TRBV14	16	TRBJ2-1	CASSQTGTGYFNEQFF	TGTGCCAGCAGCCAAACCGGGACAGGGTACTTTAATGAGCAGTTCTTC
.	.	TRBV6-1	15	TRBJ1-2	CASSEYWPANYGYTF	TGTGCCAGCAGTGAATACTGGCCGGCCAACTATGGCTACACCTTC
.	.	TRBV30	15	TRBJ1-2	CAWSVEPGDDYGYTF	TGTGCCTGGAGTGTAGAGCCAGGGGACGACTATGGCTACACCTTC
.	.	TRBV19	15	TRBJ2-2	CASSIPDWSTGELFF	TGTGCCAGTAGTATACCGGACTGGTCCACCGGGGAGCTGTTTTTT
TRBD1	.	TRBV4-2	17	TRBJ2-7	CASSAPSTGTGGREQYF	TGTGCCAGCAGCGCCCCTTCAACCGGGACAGGGGGCCGCGAGCAGTACTTC
TRBD2	once	TRBV19	14	TRBJ2-1	CASSTRTSYNEQFF	TGTGCCAGTAGTACCAGGACTAGCTACAATGAGCAGTTCTTC
TRBD2	.	TRBV9	16	TRBJ2-6	CASSVLAGAGANVLTF	TGTGCCAGCAGCGTACTAGCGGGGGCCGGTGCCAACGTCCTGACTTTC
.	.	TRBV4-3	17	TRBJ2-4	CASSQEMVGVAKNIQYF	TGCGCCAGCAGCCAAGAAATGGTGGGGGTAGCCAAAAACATTCAGTACTTC
.	.	TRBV2	14	TRBJ1-2	CASRGVRGNYGYTF	TGTGCCAGCAGGGGGGTTCGGGGAAACTATGGCTACACCTTC
.	.	TRBV3-1/TRBV3-2	13	TRBJ1-5	CASSQDPMVPQHF	TGTGCCAGCAGCCAAGACCCGATGGTGCCCCAGCATTTT
.	.	TRBV5-8	12	TRBJ1-2	CATRDWVSGYTF	TGTGCCACCCGAGATTGGGTTAGCGGCTACACCTTC
.	once	TRBV11-2	13	TRBJ1-1	CASDTRGGTEAFF	TGTGCCAGCGATACCCGGGGAGGTACTGAAGCTTTCTTT
TRBD1	.	TRBV25-1	14	TRBJ1-2	CASSGPGQGFGYTF	TGTGCCAGCAGTGGACCGGGACAGGGGTTTGGCTACACCTTC
.	.	TRBV9	16	TRBJ2-5	CASSLGNGGYKETQYF	TGTGCCAGCTCGCTGGGGAACGGGGGATATAAAGAGACCCAGTACTTC
TRBD2	.	TRBV5-6	12	TRBJ2-5	CASSGGEETQYF	TGTGCCAGCAGCGGGGGGGAAGAGACCCAGTACTTC
.	.	TRBV19	13	TRBJ1-1	CASSLGDITEAFF	TGTGCCAGTAGCCTGGGTGACATAACTGAAGCTTTCTTT
TRBD1	.	TRBV19	17	TRBJ1-5	CASSTPRTTGSNQPQHF	TGTGCCAGTAGTACCCCCCGAACGACAGGGAGCAATCAGCCCCAGCATTTT
.	.	TRBV4-1	13	TRBJ1-2	CASSPQGFYGYTF	TGCGCCAGCAGCCCCCAGGGGTTCTATGGCTACACCTTC